The present T cell receptor (beta chain) was sequenced within a study of CD8 T cells in Susac syndrome. Random hexamers were used to reverse transcribe the RNA input (roughly 0.5 to 1 ug). With immunoSEQ multiplex PCR, TCR beta CDR3 was amplified across 54 Vbeta and 13 Jbeta. One entry per CDR3 protein results from TCRdb running MiXCR on the immunoSEQ multiplex PCR reads. The sample comprises about 150,000 distinct CDR3 sequences, just under 95% of which are singletons, and 0.21% rests with the top ten. TCR beta from blood CD8+ and CD4+ T cells was sequenced. TEMRA cells were FACS-enriched, while CD8+ and CD4+ T cells were negatively isolated. Trimming shortened V by 6 bases and J by 4 bases, and 6 bases separated the two germline ends. The CDR3 consists of 11 residues.

The TCR sequence derives from a human donor with multiple sclerosis. V gene TRBV12-3 or TRBV12-4 combines with J gene TRBJ1-1, with unresolved D. The source material was CD8+ T cells from PBMCs. CDR3 in DNA: TGTGCCAGCAGCGGATCCACTGAAGCTTTCTTT. Its protein product is CASSGSTEAFF.